The rows below give T cell receptor beta chains drawn from one sample of a study of cytomegalovirus exposure and HLA in healthy donors. This table comes from immunoSEQ multiplex PCR, and its TCRdb copy is limited to in-frame clones, with some not included. The table has some 200,000 clones, about 80% seen once. The sequenced sample was PBMCs. These receptors were taken from a young woman in good health and CMV-seronegative. Each CDR3 is given with its conserved first and last residue. The order of the fields is clone size, J gene, V gene, D gene, CDR3 protein, CDR3 DNA. A D gene is named only where the DNA matches it firmly. Clone size is shown for a subset of rows, as once, few, many or a class of expanded clone.

>.|TRBJ2-7|TRBV5-6|TRBD2
CASSPIAGPSYEQYF
TGTGCCAGCAGCCCGATAGCGGGACCCTCCTACGAGCAGTACTTC
>.|TRBJ1-2|TRBV5-6|.
CASSLRPGSRQPRGGYTF
TGTGCCAGCAGCTTGCGGCCGGGCTCTAGACAGCCTAGAGGTGGCTACACCTTC
>.|TRBJ1-3|TRBV28|.
CASSIQGFNTIYF
TGTGCCAGCAGTATACAGGGATTCAACACCATATATTTT
>.|TRBJ2-2|TRBV9|TRBD2
CASSVTSGSDGELFF
TGTGCCAGCAGCGTCACTAGCGGGAGTGACGGGGAGCTGTTTTTT
>once|TRBJ1-5|TRBV18|TRBD1
CASSFLTGGGQPQHF
TGTGCCAGCTCCTTCCTGACAGGGGGCGGTCAGCCCCAGCATTTT
>.|TRBJ2-1|TRBV14|.
CASSQDWRGRPLRFF
TGTGCCAGCAGCCAAGATTGGCGGGGACGCCCGCTCCGGTTCTTC
>.|TRBJ2-4|TRBV9|.
CASSDNNIQYF
TGTGCCAGCAGCGATAATAACATTCAGTACTTC
>.|TRBJ2-7|TRBV27|TRBD2
CASRLGLAAVYEQYF
TGTGCCAGCAGACTAGGACTAGCGGCGGTCTACGAGCAGTACTTC
>.|TRBJ2-5|TRBV4-2|TRBD2
CASSQWLAGVGGQETQYF
TGTGCCAGCAGCCAGTGGTTAGCGGGGGTTGGGGGGCAAGAGACCCAGTACTTC
>.|TRBJ2-1|TRBV28|.
CATRGDFYNEQFF
TGTGCCACCAGGGGGGACTTTTACAATGAGCAGTTCTTC
>.|TRBJ2-7|TRBV5-1|.
CASSRDSARGDEQYF
TGCGCCAGCAGCCGGGACAGTGCTAGGGGGGACGAGCAGTACTTC
>.|TRBJ2-4|TRBV5-1|TRBD1
CASSLDYRGLGAKNIQYF
TGCGCCAGCAGCTTGGATTACAGGGGGCTCGGGGCCAAAAACATTCAGTACTTC
>few|TRBJ1-5|TRBV5-5|.
CASSLAGYSNQPQHF
TGTGCCAGCAGCTTGGCGGGATATAGCAATCAGCCCCAGCATTTT
>.|TRBJ1-3|TRBV5-6|.
CASSFGRIRAGVLNTIYF
TGTGCCAGCAGCTTCGGCAGGATCCGGGCAGGGGTTCTAAACACCATATATTTT
>.|TRBJ1-5|TRBV4-1|.
CASSQEVGGGQPQHF
TGCGCCAGCAGCCAAGAGGTTGGGGGGGGCCAGCCCCAGCATTTT
>.|TRBJ2-7|TRBV18|TRBD1
CASSPVNRGFEQYF
TGTGCCAGCTCACCAGTCAACAGGGGTTTCGAGCAGTACTTC
>.|TRBJ1-5|TRBV10-3|TRBD1
CASKTGPRDQPQHF
TGTGCCAGCAAGACAGGGCCGCGGGATCAGCCCCAGCATTTT
>few|TRBJ1-1|TRBV5-1|.
CASIEGVEAFF
TGCGCCAGCATCGAGGGGGTTGAAGCTTTCTTT
>.|TRBJ2-1|TRBV6-5|TRBD1
CASRAGGGSYNEQFF
TGTGCCAGCAGAGCAGGGGGCGGGTCCTACAATGAGCAGTTCTTC
>few|TRBJ2-5|TRBV6-5|.
CASSYYNRLETQYF
TGTGCCAGCAGTTACTACAATCGACTGGAGACCCAGTACTTC
>once|TRBJ1-2|TRBV13|.
CASSSWTEGDYGYPF
TGTGCCAGCAGCTCATGGACAGAGGGGGACTATGGCTACCCCTTC
>.|TRBJ2-5|TRBV7-7|TRBD2
CASSLLAGGFGTQYF
TGTGCCAGCAGCCTCCTAGCGGGAGGATTTGGGACCCAGTACTTC
>once|TRBJ2-5|TRBV5-1|.
CASSLNPEETQYF
TGCGCCAGCAGCTTGAACCCGGAGGAGACCCAGTACTTC
>few|TRBJ2-5|TRBV2|TRBD2
CASSSGGAPETQYF
TGTGCCAGCAGTAGCGGGGGGGCCCCGGAGACCCAGTACTTC
>.|TRBJ2-4|TRBV7-8|TRBD2
CASSLLAGAGGNIQYF
TGTGCCAGCAGCTTACTAGCGGGAGCGGGAGGAAACATTCAGTACTTC
>.|TRBJ1-1|TRBV5-1|TRBD1
CASSLDRGGTEAFF
TGCGCCAGCAGCTTAGACAGGGGAGGAACTGAAGCTTTCTTT
>once|TRBJ2-7|TRBV5-1|TRBD2
CASSPKRTSGRAYEQYF
TGCGCCAGCAGCCCCAAACGGACTAGCGGGAGGGCCTACGAGCAGTACTTC
>.|TRBJ1-1|TRBV4-2|.
CASSQVSRQEEAFF
TGTGCCAGCAGCCAAGTTTCGAGACAGGAGGAAGCTTTCTTT
>.|TRBJ2-1|TRBV19|TRBD1
CASSIDRGTFGEQFF
TGTGCCAGTAGTATAGACAGGGGGACCTTCGGTGAGCAGTTCTTC
>.|TRBJ2-1|TRBV7-8|TRBD2
CASSLVREGGIAGSYNEQFF
TGTGCCAGCAGCTTAGTCCGGGAGGGGGGGATAGCGGGTTCCTACAATGAGCAGTTCTTC
>once|TRBJ2-2|TRBV19|TRBD1
CASSIPQGAGELFF
TGTGCCAGTAGTATCCCCCAGGGGGCCGGGGAGCTGTTTTTT
>.|TRBJ2-5|TRBV10-3|.
CAISEGQGTAQEAQYF
TGTGCCATCAGTGAGGGGCAGGGGACCGCCCAAGAGGCCCAGTACTTC
>.|TRBJ1-1|TRBV5-1|.
CASSLRNMNTEAFF
TGCGCCAGCAGCTTGCGAAACATGAACACTGAAGCTTTCTTT
>.|TRBJ2-1|TRBV9|.
CASSSGWEQFF
TGTGCCAGCAGTTCAGGGTGGGAGCAGTTCTTC
>.|TRBJ2-5|TRBV4-1|.
CASSQAEVGRDEGETQYF
TGCGCCAGCAGCCAAGCGGAGGTGGGGCGGGACGAGGGAGAGACCCAGTACTTC
>.|TRBJ2-7|TRBV5-1|.
CASSLLDTEQYF
TGCGCCAGCAGCTTATTAGACACAGAGCAGTACTTC
>.|TRBJ2-7|TRBV15|TRBD2
CATSRARRLADSYEQYF
TGTGCCACCAGCAGAGCCCGCCGACTAGCGGATTCATACGAGCAGTACTTC
>.|TRBJ2-7|TRBV5-1|.
CASSLAPWTDYEQYF
TGCGCCAGCAGCTTGGCCCCTTGGACAGACTACGAGCAGTACTTC
>once|TRBJ1-2|TRBV2|.
CASSGGRGIDGYTF
TGTGCCAGCAGTGGGGGCAGGGGTATTGACGGCTACACCTTC
>.|TRBJ2-3|TRBV7-2|.
CASSPNTDTQYF
TGTGCCAGCAGCCCCAATACAGATACGCAGTATTTT
>.|TRBJ1-1|TRBV9|.
CASSALQGWATEAFF
TGTGCCAGCAGCGCATTACAGGGTTGGGCCACTGAAGCTTTCTTT
>.|TRBJ1-4|TRBV29-1|.
CSGRDNEKLFF
TGCAGCGGGAGGGATAATGAAAAACTGTTTTTT
>.|TRBJ1-2|TRBV7-3|TRBD1
CASSLAHRGGYTF
TGTGCCAGCAGCTTAGCCCACAGGGGTGGCTACACCTTC
>.|TRBJ1-6|TRBV15|TRBD1
CATSRTGEYSPLHF
TGTGCCACCAGCAGAACAGGGGAGTACTCACCCCTCCACTTT
>.|TRBJ2-7|TRBV2|TRBD2
CASRLSAGVYEQYF
TGTGCCAGCAGACTATCCGCGGGAGTGTACGAGCAGTACTTC
>once|TRBJ2-7|TRBV4-2|.
CASSQAPLSYEQYF
TGTGCCAGCAGCCAGGCACCTCTCTCCTACGAGCAGTACTTC
>.|TRBJ1-1|TRBV6-5|.
CASSTGGGNTEAFF
TGTGCCAGCAGTACCGGGGGGGGGAACACTGAAGCTTTCTTT
>.|TRBJ1-2|TRBV4-1|.
CASSQDANNGEFYGYTF
TGCGCCAGCAGCCAAGATGCGAATAATGGGGAGTTCTATGGCTACACCTTC
>.|TRBJ2-7|TRBV6-1|.
CASRVTGNSYEQYF
TGTGCCAGCAGAGTAACAGGTAACTCCTACGAGCAGTACTTC
>once|TRBJ1-2|TRBV7-8|.
CASSPVKGERGYGYPF
TGTGCCAGCAGCCCGGTCAAAGGGGAAAGAGGCTATGGCTACCCCTTC
>.|TRBJ1-2|TRBV5-6|.
CASSLGQPNYGYTF
TGTGCCAGCAGCTTGGGACAGCCGAACTATGGCTACACCTTC